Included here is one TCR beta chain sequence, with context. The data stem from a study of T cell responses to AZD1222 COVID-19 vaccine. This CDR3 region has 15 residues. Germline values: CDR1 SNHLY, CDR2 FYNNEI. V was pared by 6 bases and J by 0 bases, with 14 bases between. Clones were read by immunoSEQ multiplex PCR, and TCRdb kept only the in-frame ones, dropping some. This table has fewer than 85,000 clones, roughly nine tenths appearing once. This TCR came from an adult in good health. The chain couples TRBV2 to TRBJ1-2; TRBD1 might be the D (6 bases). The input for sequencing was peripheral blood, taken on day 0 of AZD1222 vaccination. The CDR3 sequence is CASSPRAGANYGYTF. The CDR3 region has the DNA TGTGCCAGCAGCCCCCGGGCAGGGGCTAACTATGGCTACACCTTC.